This T cell receptor beta chain was identified in a study of T-cell reconstitution after alpha-beta-depleted transplantation in children. Whole-study results and caveats: Day-60 TCRbeta diversity that was high in some patients was derived from surviving recipient T cells and thymic progenitors. Newly made T cells mostly supplied T-cell counts and diversity one year after transplant. Alpha-beta T cells present about two months after transplant were reported to originate from several hundred expanded graft clones.

Unique molecular identifiers tagged the TCRbeta library. TCRdb redid the calling of the PCR reads with MiXCR, one entry per CDR3 protein. The table lists about 980,000 distinct CDR3 sequences, around 30% of them singletons. Regarding this clonotype: The antigen remains undetermined.

This sequence originates from a boy in the first two years of life who had a stem cell transplant for SCID, so the T cells may come from the graft donor. This material consisted of PBMCs, mostly from graft donor cells, taken 360 days after TCRalphabeta/CD19-depleted stem cell transplant.

CDR3 DNA sequence: TGTGCCAGCAGCCGATATAAGGGGGGAATCGCCTACGAGCAGTACTTC. Translating gives CASSRYKGGIAYEQYF. This rearrangement joins TRBV5-6 to TRBJ2-7; the D gene could be TRBD1 or TRBD2 (6 bases each). V was clipped by 4 bases and J by 2 bases, with 19 bases between them. Per germline, CDR1 SGHDT and CDR2 YYEEEE. CDR3 length equals 16 residues.